These T cell receptor beta chains were read from a single sample in a study of Ad26.COV2.S vaccination and SARS-CoV-2 variants. Assay used: immunoSEQ multiplex PCR; TCRdb lists only in-frame clones, some missing. The sample gives hundreds of thousands of clones, 89% of which show up once; about 1.5% is in the top ten. The sample was peripheral blood, taken in a trial of Ad26.COV2.S vaccine versus placebo. The receptors were gathered from a person between 18 and 60 years old who received the Ad26.COV2.S COVID-19 vaccine or a placebo. CDR3s include the opening cysteine and the closing phenylalanine or tryptophan. D genes are given only for firm matches. The size field is filled for only some rows; it gives once, few, many or a size class.

.	TRBD2	TRBV5-1	TRBJ2-1	CASRRGDYNEQFF	TGCGCCAGCAGACGGGGGGACTACAATGAGCAGTTCTTC
.	TRBD1	TRBV18	TRBJ1-1	CASSEGQANTEAFF	TGTGCCAGCTCAGAGGGACAGGCGAACACTGAAGCTTTCTTT
.	.	TRBV6-2/TRBV6-3	TRBJ1-5	CASSYSRGMRVSNQPQHF	TGTGCCAGCAGTTACTCGAGGGGGATGAGGGTTAGCAATCAGCCCCAGCATTTT
.	TRBD2	TRBV29-1	TRBJ2-5	CSVGASGYQETQYF	TGCAGCGTTGGGGCTAGCGGGTACCAAGAGACCCAGTACTTC
.	.	TRBV29-1	TRBJ1-1	CSVEDPRGNTEAFF	TGCAGCGTTGAAGATCCTCGGGGGAACACTGAAGCTTTCTTT
.	.	TRBV18	TRBJ1-5	CASSPGNSNQPQHF	TGTGCCAGCTCACCAGGGAATAGCAATCAGCCCCAGCATTTT
.	.	TRBV12-3/TRBV12-4	TRBJ2-2	CASTSGNTGELFF	TGTGCCAGCACCTCGGGAAACACCGGGGAGCTGTTTTTT
.	.	TRBV2	TRBJ1-1	CASSERGGNTEAFF	TGTGCCAGCAGTGAAAGGGGTGGAAACACTGAAGCTTTCTTT
.	TRBD2	TRBV3-1/TRBV3-2	TRBJ2-1	CASSQVRVAGDNEQFF	TGTGCCAGCAGCCAGGTTCGAGTAGCGGGTGACAATGAGCAGTTCTTC
.	.	TRBV7-2	TRBJ2-5	CASSLPGYQETQYF	TGTGCCAGCAGCTTACCGGGATACCAAGAGACCCAGTACTTC
.	TRBD2	TRBV2	TRBJ2-2	CASSLGTSAGELFF	TGTGCCAGCAGCCTAGGGACTAGCGCCGGGGAGCTGTTTTTT
.	.	TRBV19	TRBJ1-2	CASSPGQPVNYGYTF	TGTGCCAGTAGCCCGGGGCAGCCGGTTAACTATGGCTACACCTTC
.	.	TRBV10-1	TRBJ2-7	CASRGERRLYEQYF	TGCGCCAGCAGGGGGGAAAGGAGGCTCTACGAGCAGTACTTC
.	TRBD2	TRBV7-6	TRBJ2-7	CASSQGVSGRMNEQYF	TGTGCCAGCAGCCAAGGTGTCAGCGGGAGGATGAACGAGCAGTACTTC
once	TRBD1	TRBV27	TRBJ1-4	CASSTSGGAHEKLFF	TGTGCCAGCAGTACCTCAGGGGGCGCGCACGAAAAACTGTTTTTT
.	TRBD2	TRBV9	TRBJ2-5	CASSVAGGITETQYF	TGTGCCAGCAGCGTAGCGGGAGGGATAACGGAGACCCAGTACTTC
.	TRBD2	TRBV5-6	TRBJ2-1	CASGPGALAGGGGFF	TGTGCCAGCGGCCCGGGGGCATTAGCGGGAGGCGGAGGGTTCTTC
.	TRBD1	TRBV7-6	TRBJ2-2	CASSFGTGVVGELFF	TGTGCCAGCAGCTTCGGTACAGGGGTGGTCGGGGAGCTGTTTTTT
.	.	TRBV30	TRBJ2-2	CAWSLVTGELFF	TGTGCCTGGAGTTTAGTAACCGGGGAGCTGTTTTTT
.	.	TRBV2	TRBJ2-7	CASSEEGLWEQYF	TGTGCCAGCAGTGAGGAGGGCCTTTGGGAGCAGTACTTC
.	TRBD1	TRBV15	TRBJ1-4	CATSGDSNEKLFF	TGTGCCACCAGCGGGGACAGTAATGAAAAACTGTTTTTT
.	.	TRBV5-6	TRBJ2-7	CASSLAGSVYEQYF	TGTGCCAGCAGCTTGGCGGGTTCGGTCTACGAGCAGTACTTC
.	.	TRBV6-5	TRBJ2-3	CASSYSPTDTQYF	TGTGCCAGCAGTTACTCCCCTACAGATACGCAGTATTTT